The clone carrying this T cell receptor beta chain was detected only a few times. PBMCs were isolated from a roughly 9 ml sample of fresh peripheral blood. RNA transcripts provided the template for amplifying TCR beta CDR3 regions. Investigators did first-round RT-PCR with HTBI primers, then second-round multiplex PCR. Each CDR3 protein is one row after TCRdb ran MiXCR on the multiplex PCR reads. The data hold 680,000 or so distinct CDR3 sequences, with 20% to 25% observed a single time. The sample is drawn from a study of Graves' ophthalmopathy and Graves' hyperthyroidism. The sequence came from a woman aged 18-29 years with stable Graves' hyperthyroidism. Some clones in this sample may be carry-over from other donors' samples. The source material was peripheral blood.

CDR3 amino acids: CASSQDSWGLESGYTF. The DNA of the CDR3 is TGTGCCAGCAGCCAAGATTCGTGGGGGCTCGAAAGTGGCTACACCTTC. The J gene is TRBJ1-2, the V gene TRBV4-2, with TRBD1 as a possible D gene (6 bases). This CDR3 comprises 16 residues. Looked up from germline, CDR1 is LGHNA and CDR2 is YNFKEQ. V lost 0 bases and J lost 7, with 18 bases in between.